The rows below give T cell receptor beta chains drawn from one sample of a study of CD8 T cells in Susac syndrome. TCRdb ran MiXCR on the immunoSEQ multiplex PCR reads and lists one entry per CDR3 protein. Among roughly 47,000 distinct CDR3 sequences listed, nearly 95% were seen once. Sequenced input: CD8+ T cells from PBMCs. These receptors came from a human donor in good health. CDR3s include the opening cysteine and the closing phenylalanine or tryptophan. A D gene is named only where the DNA matches it firmly. Part of the rows lack a size; the others show once, few, many or a class for expanded clones.

length,V,J,size,D,CDR3,DNA
16,TRBV2,TRBJ1-5,.,.,CASSERGRLSNQPQHF,TGTGCCAGCAGTGAAAGGGGACGGTTGAGCAATCAGCCCCAGCATTTT
14,TRBV27,TRBJ1-5,once,.,CASSLQGAGQPQHF,TGTGCCAGCAGTTTACAGGGAGCAGGACAGCCCCAGCATTTT
13,TRBV7-8,TRBJ2-3,.,.,CASSPEGVDTQYF,TGTGCCAGCAGCCCAGAGGGCGTAGATACGCAGTATTTT
18,TRBV11-2,TRBJ1-4,.,TRBD1,CASTPGGTGVATNEKLFF,TGTGCCAGCACCCCTGGAGGGACAGGAGTCGCAACTAATGAAAAACTGTTTTTT
12,TRBV10-3,TRBJ2-5,.,.,CAISEALETQYF,TGTGCCATCAGTGAGGCTCTGGAGACCCAGTACTTC
13,TRBV27,TRBJ1-5,.,.,CASGIGEGQPQHF,TGTGCCAGCGGTATAGGGGAAGGTCAGCCCCAGCATTTT
15,TRBV7-2,TRBJ1-1,.,.,CASSLDTEIDTEAFF,TGTGCCAGCAGCTTAGATACCGAGATTGACACTGAAGCTTTCTTT
14,TRBV5-4,TRBJ2-7,.,TRBD2,CASSGLADSYGQYF,TGTGCCAGCAGCGGACTAGCGGATTCCTACGGGCAGTACTTC
13,TRBV5-1,TRBJ1-3,.,.,CASRSTSGNTIYF,TGCGCCAGCAGATCCACCTCTGGAAACACCATATATTTT
13,TRBV12-3/TRBV12-4,TRBJ2-7,.,.,CASSLQGGVEQYF,TGTGCCAGCAGTTTACAGGGGGGTGTTGAGCAGTACTTC
13,TRBV15,TRBJ1-2,once,TRBD1,CATRDRGREGYTF,TGTGCCACCAGGGATAGGGGGCGTGAAGGCTACACCTTC
11,TRBV29-1,TRBJ2-7,.,.,CSVELGGEQYF,TGCAGCGTTGAGTTAGGGGGGGAGCAGTACTTC
16,TRBV6-5,TRBJ2-1,.,.,CASSYEPPRTANEQFF,TGTGCCAGCAGTTACGAACCCCCTAGGACCGCGAATGAGCAGTTCTTC
15,TRBV20-1,TRBJ2-1,.,.,CSARSWGNLGDEQFF,TGCAGTGCTAGGTCCTGGGGGAACCTCGGGGATGAGCAGTTCTTC
14,TRBV24-1,TRBJ2-2,.,.,CATSDLLGNGELFF,TGTGCCACCAGTGATTTGCTGGGGAACGGGGAGCTGTTTTTT
14,TRBV3-1,TRBJ2-7,.,TRBD1,CASSPQGAVYEQYF,TGTGCCAGCAGCCCACAGGGGGCCGTTTACGAGCAGTACTTC
13,TRBV6-1,TRBJ2-5,.,.,CASSGRAAGTQYF,TGTGCCAGCAGTGGACGGGCCGCAGGGACCCAGTACTTC
14,TRBV7-8,TRBJ2-4,.,TRBD2,CASSTSGRKNIQYF,TGTGCCAGCAGTACAAGCGGGAGAAAAAACATTCAGTACTTC
15,TRBV7-9,TRBJ2-7,.,TRBD2,CASSSGLAGLEEQYF,TGTGCCAGCAGTTCGGGACTAGCGGGACTAGAAGAGCAGTACTTC
16,TRBV19,TRBJ2-7,.,TRBD2,CASSILAGPPMDEQYF,TGTGCCAGTAGTATACTAGCGGGGCCACCGATGGACGAGCAGTACTTC
15,TRBV7-8,TRBJ2-4,.,.,CASSRGGLAKNIQYF,TGTGCCAGCAGCCGGGGTGGATTAGCCAAAAACATTCAGTACTTC
17,TRBV23-1,TRBJ2-7,.,TRBD1,CASSQYPGGTGGDEQYF,TGCGCCAGCAGTCAATACCCAGGGGGGACAGGGGGCGACGAGCAGTACTTC
18,TRBV7-8,TRBJ2-4,.,.,CASSLAASGGGAENIQYF,TGTGCCAGCAGCTTAGCCGCATCCGGAGGGGGCGCGGAAAACATTCAGTACTTC
13,TRBV23-1,TRBJ1-5,.,.,CASSQAGYQPQHF,TGCGCCAGCAGTCAGGCGGGGTATCAGCCCCAGCATTTT
13,TRBV6-2/TRBV6-3,TRBJ2-7,few,.,CASSYSRTYEQYF,TGTGCCAGCAGTTACTCCCGGACCTACGAGCAGTACTTC
14,TRBV7-2,TRBJ1-5,.,.,CASSLDSLNQPQHF,TGTGCCAGCAGCCTGGACAGCCTAAATCAGCCCCAGCATTTT
15,TRBV9,TRBJ2-7,.,.,CASSEGGRGDHEQYF,TGTGCCAGCAGCGAAGGGGGGAGGGGGGACCACGAGCAGTACTTC
16,TRBV20-1,TRBJ2-7,.,.,CSARDLSEADPYEQYF,TGCAGTGCTAGAGATCTGTCCGAGGCTGACCCCTACGAGCAGTACTTC
15,TRBV19,TRBJ2-3,once,.,CASSITRVSTDTQYF,TGTGCCAGTAGTATCACCAGGGTGTCCACAGATACGCAGTATTTT
14,TRBV27,TRBJ2-2,.,.,CASSLSRGVGELFF,TGTGCCAGCAGTTTATCACGGGGAGTCGGGGAGCTGTTTTTT
15,TRBV7-9,TRBJ2-1,.,TRBD2,CASTEAGEGNYEQFF,TGTGCCAGCACCGAAGCGGGAGAGGGTAACTATGAGCAGTTCTTC
14,TRBV29-1,TRBJ2-2,.,TRBD2,CSVVSGANTGELFF,TGCAGCGTTGTCAGCGGGGCGAACACCGGGGAGCTGTTTTTT
17,TRBV7-9,TRBJ2-1,.,TRBD2,CASSSQLAGVFSNEQFF,TGTGCCAGCAGCTCTCAACTAGCGGGAGTTTTTTCCAATGAGCAGTTCTTC
15,TRBV7-9,TRBJ2-3,.,.,CASSLAEVSTDTQYF,TGTGCCAGCAGCTTAGCAGAAGTTAGCACAGATACGCAGTATTTT
15,TRBV10-1,TRBJ2-7,.,.,CASPLDSTFSYEQYF,TGCGCCAGCCCCCTAGACTCTACGTTCTCCTACGAGCAGTACTTC
13,TRBV6-2/TRBV6-3,TRBJ1-5,.,.,CASSYGGSQPQHF,TGTGCCAGCAGTTACGGAGGTTCTCAGCCCCAGCATTTT
11,TRBV19,TRBJ1-1,.,.,CASTYHREAFF,TGTGCCAGTACCTATCACAGGGAAGCTTTCTTT
20,TRBV5-5,TRBJ1-1,.,TRBD1,CASSFLGADRGAIWDTEAFF,TGTGCCAGCAGCTTTTTGGGGGCGGACAGGGGCGCGATATGGGACACTGAAGCTTTCTTT
17,TRBV7-9,TRBJ2-3,.,TRBD2,CASSDQLAREDPDTQYF,TGTGCCAGCAGCGACCAGTTGGCTCGGGAGGACCCAGATACGCAGTATTTT
15,TRBV5-1,TRBJ2-7,.,TRBD2,CASTPFSGSSYEQYF,TGCGCCAGCACCCCGTTTAGCGGGAGTTCCTACGAGCAGTACTTC
16,TRBV25-1,TRBJ2-1,.,.,CASSEYSSEIGNEQFF,TGTGCCAGCAGTGAATACTCTAGCGAGATTGGGAATGAGCAGTTCTTC